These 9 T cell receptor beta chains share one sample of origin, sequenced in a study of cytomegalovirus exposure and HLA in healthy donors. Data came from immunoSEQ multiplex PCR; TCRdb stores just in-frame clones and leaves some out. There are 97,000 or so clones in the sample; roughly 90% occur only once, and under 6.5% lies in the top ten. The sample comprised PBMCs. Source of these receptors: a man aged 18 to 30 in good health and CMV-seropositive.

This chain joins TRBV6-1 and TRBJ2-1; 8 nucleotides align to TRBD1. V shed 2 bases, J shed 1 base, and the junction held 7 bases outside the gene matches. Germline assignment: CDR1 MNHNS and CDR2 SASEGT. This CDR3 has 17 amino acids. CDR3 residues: CASSETSGTGSYNEQFF. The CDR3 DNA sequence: TGTGCCAGCAGTGAAACCTCCGGGACAGGTTCCTACAATGAGCAGTTCTTC.

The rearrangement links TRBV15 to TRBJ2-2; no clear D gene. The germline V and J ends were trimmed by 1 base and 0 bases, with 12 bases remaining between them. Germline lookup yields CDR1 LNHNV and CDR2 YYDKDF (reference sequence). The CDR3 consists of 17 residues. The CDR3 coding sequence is TGTGCCACCAGCAGAGGATCCCCTAGTGCGAACACCGGGGAGCTGTTTTTT. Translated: CATSRGSPSANTGELFF.

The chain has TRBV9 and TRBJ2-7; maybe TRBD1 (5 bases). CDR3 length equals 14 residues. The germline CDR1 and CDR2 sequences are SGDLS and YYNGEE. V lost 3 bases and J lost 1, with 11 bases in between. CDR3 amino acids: CASSGSDSSYEQYF. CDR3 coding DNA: TGTGCCAGCAGCGGTAGTGACAGTTCCTACGAGCAGTACTTC.

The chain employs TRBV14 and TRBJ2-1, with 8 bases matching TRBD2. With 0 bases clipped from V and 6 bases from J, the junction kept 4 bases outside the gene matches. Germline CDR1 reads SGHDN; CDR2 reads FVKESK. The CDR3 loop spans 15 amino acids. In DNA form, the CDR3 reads TGTGCCAGCAGCCAAGAAGCGGGAGTATTCAATGAGCAGTTCTTC. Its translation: CASSQEAGVFNEQFF.

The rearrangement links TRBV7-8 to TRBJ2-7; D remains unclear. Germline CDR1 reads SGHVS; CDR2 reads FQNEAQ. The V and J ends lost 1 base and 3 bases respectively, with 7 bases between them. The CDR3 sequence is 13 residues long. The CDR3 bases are TGTGCCAGCAGCTTAGAACGAGTCTACGAGCAGTACTTC. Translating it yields CASSLERVYEQYF.

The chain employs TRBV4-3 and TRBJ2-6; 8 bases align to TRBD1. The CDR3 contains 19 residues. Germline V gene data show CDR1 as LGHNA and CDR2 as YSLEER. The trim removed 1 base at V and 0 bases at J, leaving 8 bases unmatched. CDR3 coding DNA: TGCGCCAGCAGCCAAGTTATCGGACAGGGTTACTCTGGGGCCAACGTCCTGACTTTC. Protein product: CASSQVIGQGYSGANVLTF.

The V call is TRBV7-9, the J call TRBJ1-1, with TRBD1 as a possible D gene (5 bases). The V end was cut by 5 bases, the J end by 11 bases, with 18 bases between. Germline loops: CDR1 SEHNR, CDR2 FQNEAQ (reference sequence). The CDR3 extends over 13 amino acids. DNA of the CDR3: TGTGCCAGCAGCCCATTTCTCCCAGGGTGGGCTTTCTTT. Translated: CASSPFLPGWAFF.

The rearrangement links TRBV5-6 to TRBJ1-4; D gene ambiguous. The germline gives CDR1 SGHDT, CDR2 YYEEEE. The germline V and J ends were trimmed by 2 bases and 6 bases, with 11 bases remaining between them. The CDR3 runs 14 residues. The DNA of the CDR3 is TGTGCCAGCAGCTTTAAGAGAGTGGATGAAAAACTGTTTTTT. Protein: CASSFKRVDEKLFF.

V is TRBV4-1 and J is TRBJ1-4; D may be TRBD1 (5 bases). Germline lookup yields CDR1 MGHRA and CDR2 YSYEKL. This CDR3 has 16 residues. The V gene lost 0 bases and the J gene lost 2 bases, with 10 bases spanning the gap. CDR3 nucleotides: TGCGCCAGCAGCCAAGATAAACACAGGACTAATGAAAAACTGTTTTTT. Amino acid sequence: CASSQDKHRTNEKLFF.